The clone carrying this T cell receptor beta chain showed up many times. What it binds is unknown. What was amplified from RNA transcripts were TCR beta CDR3 regions. During a first-round RT-PCR of the TCR CDR3, the HTBI primer set was used. TCRdb reprocessed the multiplex PCR reads with MiXCR, giving one entry per CDR3 protein. The sample contains nearly 750,000 distinct CDR3 sequences, around a third of which appear only once. This entry comes from a study of T cells in Graves' hyperthyroidism and ophthalmopathy. Overall study: Prior to any treatment, at the point of initial diagnosis, peripheral blood was collected. Study results and limitations: Clonotypes that were expanded in thyroid above 0.001 mostly appeared in blood too.

Patients having uncontrolled infection, another autoimmune disease, pregnancy or lactation were not included. Orbital computed tomography, thyroid ultrasound, serum thyroxine and TRAb, and clinical symptoms together informed the diagnoses. Germline CDR1 is SEHNR and CDR2 is FQNEAQ (reference sequence). This CDR3 is built from 11 residues. Trimming left V 5 bases short and J 7 bases short, with 8 bases between. The specimen sequenced was blood. The TCR sequence derives from a woman aged 40 to 50 with Graves' hyperthyroidism. The V and J genes are TRBV7-9 and TRBJ2-5, with D perhaps matching TRBD1 (5 bases). The CDR3: CASSPQGTQYF. The CDR3 bases are TGTGCCAGCAGCCCCCAGGGGACCCAGTACTTC.